The entry below gives a single T cell receptor (beta chain) sequence along with its context. Antigen unknown. V was clipped by 3 bases and J by 4 bases, with 12 bases between them. This CDR3 has 14 residues. Germline V gene sequence: CDR1 GTSNPN, CDR2 SVGIG (reference sequence). Template for every sorted-subset replicate PCR totaled approximately 200 ng DNA, around 33,000 T cell genomes. Sequenced by immunoSEQ multiplex PCR; TCRdb stores in-frame clones only, minus some. This table has just over 2,000,000 clones, over 85% appearing once. The entry originates in a study of shared clonotypes between healthy human individuals. Overall study results and limits: Naive subsets usually exceeded memory subsets in estimated richness. Clonotypes which were not shared had lower generation probabilities than clonotypes that all four donors shared. Clonotype sharing among donors was thought likely to change with sequencing depth.

Sequenced sample: naive CD4+ T cells sorted from blood. Regarding subset: CD45RA+ positively selected. The TCR sequence derives from a man younger than 35 in good health. The chain has TRBV30 and TRBJ1-4; possibly TRBD1 for D (6 bases). CDR3 nucleotides: TGTGCCTGGAGCAGGGGAGGGGGTAATGAAAAACTGTTTTTT. Translation: CAWSRGGGNEKLFF.